This T cell receptor (beta chain) was sequenced for a study of blood T cell repertoires in COVID-19. Study details: In each case, the material was cDNA or gDNA derived from T cells, B-cell-depleted T cells, or PBMCs.

The repertoire was sequenced with immunoSEQ multiplex PCR; TCRdb's copy has only in-frame clones and lacks some. The data show approximately 330,000 clones, with about nine tenths seen just once and roughly a tenth held by the top ten. The V segment lost 4 bases and the J segment 5 bases; nucleotides outside the gene matches: 11. The CDR3 is made up of 16 amino acids. Germline V gene sequence: CDR1 MGHRA, CDR2 YSYEKL. The receptor's source is a young man with COVID-19, enrolled during active disease. The specimen was peripheral blood. The chain joins TRBV4-1 to TRBJ2-5; 9 nucleotides agree with TRBD1. CDR3: CASSRTPGQGRETQYF. CDR3 nucleotides: TGCGCCAGCAGCCGAACACCGGGACAGGGTAGGGAGACCCAGTACTTC.